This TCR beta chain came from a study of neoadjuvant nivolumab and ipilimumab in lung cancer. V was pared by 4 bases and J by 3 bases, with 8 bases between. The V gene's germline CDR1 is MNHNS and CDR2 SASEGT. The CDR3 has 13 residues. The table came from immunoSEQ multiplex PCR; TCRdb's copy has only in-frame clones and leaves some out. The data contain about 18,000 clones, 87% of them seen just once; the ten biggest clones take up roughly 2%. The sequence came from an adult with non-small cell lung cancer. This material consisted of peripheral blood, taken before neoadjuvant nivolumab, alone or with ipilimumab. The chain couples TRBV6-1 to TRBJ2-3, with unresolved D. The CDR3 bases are TGTGCCAGCAGTGCACAACTAACAGATACGCAGTATTTT. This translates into CASSAQLTDTQYF.